This is a list of T cell receptor beta chains from one sample in a study of shared clonotypes between healthy human individuals. Sequencing used immunoSEQ multiplex PCR; TCRdb keeps in-frame clones, though not all of them. The sample consists of nearly 1 million clones, over 60% of them appearing once. Sequenced sample: memory CD4+ T cells sorted from blood. The receptors stem from a man younger than 35 in good health. Both conserved end residues are part of each CDR3. A D gene is named only where the DNA matches it firmly. Clone size is given for some rows only: seen once, a few or many times, or a class if the clone is expanded.

TGCGCCAGCAGCCAAGATATAAGCAGGGTGATCTCCTACGAGCAGTACTTC	CASSQDISRVISYEQYF	TRBV4-3	TRBJ2-7	.	.
TGTGCCATCAGCCCACAAGGGACTAGCGAGAGGTCTATCGAGCAGTACTTC	CAISPQGTSERSIEQYF	TRBV10-3	TRBJ2-7	.	TRBD2
TGCAGCGTTGGGGAGGGGAGCAAGACTGAAGCTTTCTTT	CSVGEGSKTEAFF	TRBV29-1	TRBJ1-1	few	.
TGCGCCAGCAGTGAGTCGGCAGGGAGGGGAGAGACCCAGTACTTC	CASSESAGRGETQYF	TRBV10-1	TRBJ2-5	once	TRBD2
TGTGCCAGTAGTAGGCTAGGTGGCACAGATACGCAGTATTTT	CASSRLGGTDTQYF	TRBV19	TRBJ2-3	.	.
TGTGCCAGCTTGCGGACTCAGAACAATGAGCAGTTCTTC	CASLRTQNNEQFF	TRBV18	TRBJ2-1	.	.
TGTGCCAGCAGCTGGGGGGTCGGGTACGAGCAGTACTTC	CASSWGVGYEQYF	TRBV11-1	TRBJ2-7	many	.
TGTGCCATCACTGCCTCAAGACAGGGTGCCACTGAAGCTTTCTTT	CAITASRQGATEAFF	TRBV6-6	TRBJ1-1	once	TRBD1
TGTGCTAGCAGCTTAGCGCGGGGACAGGGGGAGACCCAGTACTTC	CASSLARGQGETQYF	TRBV7-7	TRBJ2-5	.	TRBD1
TGCGCCAGCAGAGGCCAGGCTAACTATGGCTACACCTTC	CASRGQANYGYTF	TRBV5-1	TRBJ1-2	.	.
TGTGCCTGGAGTGTACAGGGATTCGCTGAAGCTTTCTTT	CAWSVQGFAEAFF	TRBV30	TRBJ1-1	few	.
TGTGCCAGCAGTTACAGCGGGAGAGACAACGAGCAGTACTTC	CASSYSGRDNEQYF	TRBV6-5	TRBJ2-7	many	TRBD2
TGTGCCAGCAGCCTGGAGGGGTTGGAAGCTTTCTTT	CASSLEGLEAFF	TRBV7-2	TRBJ1-1	.	.
TGTGCCAGCAGCTCCAGGGTAGGGAACACCGGGGAGCTGTTTTTT	CASSSRVGNTGELFF	TRBV6-4	TRBJ2-2	.	.
TGTGCCAGCAGTTGGGGGACGGAGTACAATGAGCAGTTCTTC	CASSWGTEYNEQFF	TRBV2	TRBJ2-1	.	.
TGCGCCAGCAGCCAAGAGGCGACTAGCGGGCCCTACGAGCAGTACTTC	CASSQEATSGPYEQYF	TRBV4-3	TRBJ2-7	.	TRBD2
TGCGCCAGCAGCCAGGACCGCGTAGGAGCGGGAGCCGGGGAGCTGTTTTTT	CASSQDRVGAGAGELFF	TRBV4-3	TRBJ2-2	.	TRBD2
TGTGCCAGCAGCTTAAGTCCCTCCGATACGCAGTATTTT	CASSLSPSDTQYF	TRBV7-9	TRBJ2-3	.	.
TGTGCCAGCAGTGTGGACAGGCGCTACTCTGGAAACACCATATATTTT	CASSVDRRYSGNTIYF	TRBV2	TRBJ1-3	.	TRBD1
TGTGCCAGCGAGCGGGGGTCGAACACCGGGGAGCTGTTTTTT	CASERGSNTGELFF	TRBV2	TRBJ2-2	.	TRBD2
TGTGCCAGCAGTTCGCCCGACAGGACTTCCTACGAGCAGTACTTC	CASSSPDRTSYEQYF	TRBV6-5	TRBJ2-7	.	.
TGTGCCATTTCAGAGACCGGGACAGGGGCCAGCACCATATATTTT	CAISETGTGASTIYF	TRBV28	TRBJ1-3	.	TRBD1
TGTGCCAGCAGCCCCCGATCCGCAGGGGGCCGGTGGACCGGGGAGCTGTTTTTT	CASSPRSAGGRWTGELFF	TRBV11-3	TRBJ2-2	.	TRBD1
TGTGCCAGCTCAACAGACTTAGGTCAGCCCCAGCATTTT	CASSTDLGQPQHF	TRBV18	TRBJ1-5	.	.
TGTGCCAGCTCACCACTTAGCAGGGAAGGTGAAGCTTTCTTT	CASSPLSREGEAFF	TRBV18	TRBJ1-1	.	.
TGTGCCAGCAGCTTGGGGACAGCAAATCAGCCCCAGCATTTT	CASSLGTANQPQHF	TRBV5-8	TRBJ1-5	.	.
TGCGCCAGCAGCTTTCAGGGCAGAGGGGCCAACGTCCTGACTTTC	CASSFQGRGANVLTF	TRBV5-1	TRBJ2-6	.	.
TGCGCCAGCAGCCAGGGATGGGGGGGTTTTCCCTACGAGCAGTACTTC	CASSQGWGGFPYEQYF	TRBV4-1	TRBJ2-7	.	TRBD2
TGCGCCAGCAGCTTGCAGGGAGCCGGAAACACCATATATTTT	CASSLQGAGNTIYF	TRBV5-1	TRBJ1-3	.	.